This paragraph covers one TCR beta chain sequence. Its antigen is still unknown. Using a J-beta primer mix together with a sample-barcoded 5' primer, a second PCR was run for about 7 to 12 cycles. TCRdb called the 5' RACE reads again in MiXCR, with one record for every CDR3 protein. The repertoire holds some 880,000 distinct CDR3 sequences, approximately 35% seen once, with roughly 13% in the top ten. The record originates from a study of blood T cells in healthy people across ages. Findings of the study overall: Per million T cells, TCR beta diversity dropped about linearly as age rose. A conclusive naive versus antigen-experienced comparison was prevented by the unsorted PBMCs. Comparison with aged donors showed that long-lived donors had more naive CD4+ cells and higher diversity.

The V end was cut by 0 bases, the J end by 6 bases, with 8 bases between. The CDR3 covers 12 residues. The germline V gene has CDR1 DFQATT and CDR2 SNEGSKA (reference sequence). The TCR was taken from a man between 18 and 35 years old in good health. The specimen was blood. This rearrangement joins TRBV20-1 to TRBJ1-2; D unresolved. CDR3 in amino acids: CSARERADGYTF. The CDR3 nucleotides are TGCAGTGCTAGAGAGCGGGCAGATGGCTACACCTTC.